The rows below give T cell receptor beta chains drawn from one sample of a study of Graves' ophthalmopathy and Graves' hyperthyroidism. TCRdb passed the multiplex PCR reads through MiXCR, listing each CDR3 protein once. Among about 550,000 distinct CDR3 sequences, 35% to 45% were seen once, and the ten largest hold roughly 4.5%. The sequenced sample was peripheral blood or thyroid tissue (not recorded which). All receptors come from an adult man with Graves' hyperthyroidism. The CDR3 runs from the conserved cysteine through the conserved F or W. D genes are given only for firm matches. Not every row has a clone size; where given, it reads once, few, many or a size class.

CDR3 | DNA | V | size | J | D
CASRSETSSNQPQHF | TGTGCCAGTAGGAGTGAGACAAGTAGCAATCAGCCCCAGCATTTT | TRBV19 | few | TRBJ1-5 | NA
CASSASKAGELFF | TGTGCCAGCAGTGCGAGTAAGGCCGGGGAGCTGTTTTTT | TRBV12-3/TRBV12-4 | many | TRBJ2-2 | NA
CARTARGGYEQYF | TGTGCCCGAACGGCCAGGGGCGGGTACGAGCAGTACTTC | TRBV6-5 | NA | TRBJ2-7 | NA
CASSYPNQSGTSSAGETQYF | TGCGCCAGCAGTTACCCAAATCAATCCGGGACTAGTTCGGCGGGGGAGACCCAGTACTTC | TRBV5-1 | NA | TRBJ2-5 | TRBD2
CASSLDPGQLAYEQYF | TGTGCCAGCAGCCTCGACCCGGGACAGCTAGCCTACGAGCAGTACTTC | TRBV5-8 | NA | TRBJ2-7 | TRBD1
CASSLGRYNNEQFF | TGTGCCAGCAGCTTAGGCAGGTACAACAATGAGCAGTTCTTC | TRBV7-2 | few | TRBJ2-1 | NA
CSGRDSYEQYF | TGCAGCGGACGGGACAGCTACGAGCAGTACTTC | TRBV29-1 | many | TRBJ2-7 | TRBD1
CASSLDLWRDEKLVF | TGTGCCAGCAGCTTAGATCTTTGGAGAGATGAAAAACTGGTTTTT | TRBV11-3 | NA | TRBJ1-4 | NA
CASSLSEYNEQFF | TGTGCCAGCAGCTTATCCGAATACAATGAGCAGTTCTTC | TRBV7-9 | NA | TRBJ2-1 | NA
CASSIDLRVGPGGEKLFF | TGTGCCAGTAGTATAGATTTACGCGTGGGACCCGGCGGGGAAAAACTGTTTTTT | TRBV19 | NA | TRBJ1-4 | NA
CATPGTGAYEQYF | TGTGCCACCCCCGGGACAGGGGCTTACGAGCAGTACTTC | TRBV11-2 | NA | TRBJ2-7 | TRBD1
CASSHDRDGYTF | TGTGCCAGCAGCCACGACAGGGACGGCTACACCTTC | TRBV7-9 | many | TRBJ1-2 | TRBD1
CASSYSGSMNTEAFF | TGTGCCAGCAGTTACTCCGGCAGCATGAACACTGAAGCTTTCTTT | TRBV6-5 | many | TRBJ1-1 | NA
CASSQDLTSGWETQYF | TGCGCCAGCAGCCAAGACCTGACTAGCGGTTGGGAGACCCAGTACTTC | TRBV4-1 | many | TRBJ2-5 | TRBD2
CASSPVGTAITGELFF | TGTGCCAGCAGCCCCGTGGGGACAGCTATTACCGGGGAGCTGTTTTTT | TRBV7-3 | many | TRBJ2-2 | TRBD1
CASIRTATYEQYF | TGTGCCAGCATTAGGACAGCCACCTACGAGCAGTACTTC | TRBV2 | few | TRBJ2-7 | NA
CASSPTSAETQYF | TGCGCCAGCAGCCCGACTAGCGCGGAGACCCAGTACTTC | TRBV5-1 | many | TRBJ2-5 | TRBD2